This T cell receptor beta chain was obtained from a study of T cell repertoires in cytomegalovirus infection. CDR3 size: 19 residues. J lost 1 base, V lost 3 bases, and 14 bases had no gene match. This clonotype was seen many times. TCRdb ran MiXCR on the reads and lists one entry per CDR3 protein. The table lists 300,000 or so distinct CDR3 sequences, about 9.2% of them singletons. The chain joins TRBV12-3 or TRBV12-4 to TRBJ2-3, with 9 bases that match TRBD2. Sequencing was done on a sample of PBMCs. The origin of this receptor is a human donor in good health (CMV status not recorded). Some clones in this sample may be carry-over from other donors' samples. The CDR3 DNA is TGTGCCAGCAGTTTTGGCCTCCGGGCGGCTAGCGGGGGCACAGATACGCAGTATTTT. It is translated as CASSFGLRAASGGTDTQYF.